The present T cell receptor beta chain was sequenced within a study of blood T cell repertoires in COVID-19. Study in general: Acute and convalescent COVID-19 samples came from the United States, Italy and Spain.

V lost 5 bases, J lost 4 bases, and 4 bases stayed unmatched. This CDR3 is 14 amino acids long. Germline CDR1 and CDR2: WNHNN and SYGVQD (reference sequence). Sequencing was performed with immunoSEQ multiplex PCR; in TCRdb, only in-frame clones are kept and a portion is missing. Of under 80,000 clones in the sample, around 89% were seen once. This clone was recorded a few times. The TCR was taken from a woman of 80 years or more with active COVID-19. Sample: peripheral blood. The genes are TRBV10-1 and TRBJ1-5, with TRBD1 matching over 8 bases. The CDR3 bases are TGCGCCAGCAGTTCTAGACAGGGGAATCAGCCCCAGCATTTT. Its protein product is CASSSRQGNQPQHF.